The clone carrying this T cell receptor beta chain is categorized as large. Its antigen is undetermined. V gave up 4 bases and J gave up 3 bases; unmatched junction bases: 15. The V gene's germline CDR1 is SEHNR and CDR2 FQNEAQ (reference sequence). The CDR3 runs 19 residues. TCR beta rearrangements were amplified from peripheral blood genomic DNA. The sample belongs to a study of T cell repertoires in aging, cancer and after chemotherapy. General observations from the study: In cancer patients, declining TCR diversity with age involved lost richness and lost evenness.

Rearranged V-D-J TRB sequences were amplified with a mixed TRB-A/B primer pool. TCRdb redid the calling of the multiplex PCR reads with MiXCR, one entry per CDR3 protein. The sample contains roughly 550 distinct CDR3 sequences, about 20% of which appear only once. Sequenced input: blood. The rearrangement joins TRBV7-9 to TRBJ1-4, with TRBD1 matching over 9 bases. The receptor was isolated from a human donor with a solid tumor. CDR3 DNA: TGTGCCAGCAGCTCACGTCCCGGGACAGGGCGGGCCCCTAATGAAAAACTGTTTTTT. Encoded protein: CASSSRPGTGRAPNEKLFF.